The 8 T cell receptor beta chains in this list originate from one sample, sequenced in a study of shared T cell receptors in the human thymus. The assay was immunoSEQ multiplex PCR, and TCRdb's table has in-frame clones only and misses some. The data hold roughly 660,000 clones, with approximately 90% observed a single time. These same records also appear under a second study, on human thymus T cells.

The sequenced material came from thymocytes. The receptors were sampled from a boy under three years old with a congenital heart defect.

V and J are TRBV14 and TRBJ2-1; D is uncertain. Trimming pared 1 base from V and 3 bases from J, leaving 13 bases between. Germline V lookup: CDR1 SGHDN, CDR2 FVKESK. The CDR3 covers 16 residues. The CDR3 bases are TGTGCCAGCAGCCAAGGCGGCCTAACTCTCTACAATGAGCAGTTCTTC. It codes for CASSQGGLTLYNEQFF.

The rearrangement uses TRBV19 and TRBJ1-2; a possible D gene is TRBD1 (5 bases). CDR1 is LNHDA, CDR2 SQIVND, per germline (reference sequence). Trimming took 3 bases from V and 4 from J, leaving 18 bases between them. The CDR3 covers 16 residues. CDR3 amino acids: CASSIPRQDKLYGYTF. CDR3 DNA sequence: TGTGCCAGTAGTATTCCCCGGCAGGACAAACTCTATGGCTACACCTTC.

The chain couples TRBV15 to TRBJ2-1, with D possibly being TRBD2 (5 bases). V was pared by 0 bases and J by 15 bases, with 12 bases between. The germline gives CDR1 LNHNV, CDR2 YYDKDF (reference sequence). This CDR3 is built from 12 residues. DNA of the CDR3: TGTGCCACCAGCAGAGATTCCCCTAGCCTGTTCTTC. Translation gives CATSRDSPSLFF.

CDR3 region: CASSKDDSGRYNTGELFF. The CDR3 region has the DNA TGTGCCAGCAGCAAAGATGATAGCGGGAGGTATAACACCGGGGAGCTGTTTTTT. The chain is built from TRBV21-1 and TRBJ2-2; the tabulated D call, TRBD2, remains unverified against the DNA. TRBV21-1 is a pseudogene segment. This CDR3 spans 18 amino acids.

V is TRBV19 and J is TRBJ2-7, with 7 positions matching TRBD2. This CDR3 spans 16 amino acids. Looked up from germline, CDR1 is LNHDA and CDR2 is SQIVND (reference sequence). The V gene end was trimmed by 2 bases and the J gene end by 5 bases; junction bases not matched to a gene: 12. The CDR3 sequence is CASSITTSRKMDEQYF. CDR3 sequence (DNA): TGTGCCAGTAGTATAACGACTAGCAGGAAGATGGACGAGCAGTACTTC. Complete variable domain (other parts from reference TRBV19 and TRBJ2-7): DGGITQSPKYLFRKEGQNVTLSCEQNLNHDAMYWYRQDPGQGLRLIYYSQIVNDFQKGDIAEGYSVSREKKESFPLTVTSAQKNPTAFYLCASSITTSRKMDEQYFGPGTRLTVT.

V is TRBV5-6 and J is TRBJ2-7; TRBD2 matches 9 bases. The junction had 14 bases not matched to a gene; V was cut back by 4 bases and J by 9 bases. Germline assignment: CDR1 SGHDT and CDR2 YYEEEE. The CDR3 spans 15 residues. CDR3 loop: CASSKRLAARLAQYF. The CDR3 DNA sequence: TGTGCCAGCAGCAAGAGACTAGCGGCTCGACTCGCGCAGTACTTC.

The chain employs TRBV7-9 and TRBJ2-3; TRBD2 aligns across 9 bases. The CDR3 sequence is 18 residues long. Trimming at V came to 3 bases and at J to 2 bases, leaving 12 bases not matched to a gene. The germline V gene has CDR1 SEHNR and CDR2 FQNEAQ (reference sequence). For the CDR3, the DNA is TGTGCCAGCAGCTTCTTCCCCTCGCTAGCGGGAAACACAGATACGCAGTATTTT. This gives the protein CASSFFPSLAGNTDTQYF.

V usage is TRBV5-4 and J usage is TRBJ1-1, with a weak D call TRBD1 (5 bases). CDR1 and CDR2 from the germline V gene are SGHNT and YYREEE (reference sequence). The CDR3 extends over 15 amino acids. Trimming left V 2 bases short and J 0 bases short, with 11 bases between. The CDR3 reads CASSFGGRVNTEAFF. The CDR3 DNA is TGTGCCAGCAGCTTCGGGGGTAGAGTGAACACTGAAGCTTTCTTT.